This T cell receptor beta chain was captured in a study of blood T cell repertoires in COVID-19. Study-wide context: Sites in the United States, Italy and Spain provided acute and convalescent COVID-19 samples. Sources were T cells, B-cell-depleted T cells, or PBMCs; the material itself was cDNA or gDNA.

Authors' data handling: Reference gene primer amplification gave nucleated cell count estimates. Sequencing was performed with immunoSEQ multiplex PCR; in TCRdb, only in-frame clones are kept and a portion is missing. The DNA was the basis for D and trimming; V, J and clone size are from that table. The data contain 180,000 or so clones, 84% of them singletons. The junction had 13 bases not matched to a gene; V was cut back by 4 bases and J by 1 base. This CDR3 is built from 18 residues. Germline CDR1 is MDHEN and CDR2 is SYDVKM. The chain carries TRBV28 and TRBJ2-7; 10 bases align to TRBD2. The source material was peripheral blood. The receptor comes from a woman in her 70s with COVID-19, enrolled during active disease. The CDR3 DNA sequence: TGTGCCAGCAGTTCCGGAATGGTAGCGGGAGGAAGGTCCTACGAGCAGTACTTC. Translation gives CASSSGMVAGGRSYEQYF.